What follows are 2 T cell receptor beta chains derived from one specimen sequenced in a study of STAT5B mutations in CD4+ large granular lymphocyte leukemia. The assay was immunoSEQ multiplex PCR, and TCRdb's table has in-frame clones only and misses some. The table lists under 35,000 clones, roughly 80% of them singletons. What was sequenced was CD4+ T cells from blood buffy coats. Receptors were obtained from a human donor in good health.

The genes are TRBV7-2 and TRBJ2-1; 8 bases align to TRBD2. V dropped 9 bases and J dropped 4; count of bases not matched to a gene: 11. The CDR3 runs to 15 residues. Germline values: CDR1 SGHTA, CDR2 FQGNSA. The CDR3 region is CASKSVAGIYNEQFF. In DNA form, the CDR3 reads TGTGCCAGTAAATCTGTAGCGGGAATATACAATGAGCAGTTCTTC. Drawing the rest from reference TRBV7-2 and TRBJ2-1, the complete variable domain is GAGVSQSPSNKVTEKGKDVELRCDPISGHTALYWYRQSLGQGLEFLIYFQGNSAPDKSGLPSDRFSAERTGGSVSTLTIQRTQQEDSAVYLCASKSVAGIYNEQFFGPGTRLTVL.

This clone was observed a single time. This rearrangement joins TRBV11-3 to TRBJ2-4, with TRBD1 identical over 10 bases. Germline assignment: CDR1 SGHNT and CDR2 YENEEA. This CDR3 has 18 residues. V dropped 4 bases and J dropped 8; count of bases not matched to a gene: 17. The CDR3 bases are TGTGCCAGCAGCTCACGTCTTCACGGACAGGGGGTTCTAGACATTCAGTACTTC. Protein sequence: CASSSRLHGQGVLDIQYF. Using reference TRBV11-3 and TRBJ2-4 for the parts outside the CDR3, the full variable domain is EAGVVQSPRYKIIEKKQPVAFWCNPISGHNTLYWYLQNLGQGPELLIRYENEEAVDDSQLPKDRFSAERLKGVDSTLKIQPAELGDSAVYLCASSSRLHGQGVLDIQYFGAGTRLSVL.